Each of the 9 T cell receptor beta chains below was sequenced from the same sample in a study of OX40 agonist ivuxolimab in advanced cancers. This table comes from immunoSEQ multiplex PCR, and its TCRdb copy is limited to in-frame clones, with some not included. This table has fewer than 90,000 clones, around 90% appearing once. Source: CD4+ or CD8+ T cells sorted from blood, taken in a trial of the OX40 agonist ivuxolimab. These receptors came from an adult with an advanced solid tumor such as melanoma, head and neck, liver or kidney cancer.

The chain carries TRBV6-5 and TRBJ2-2, with 9 bases fitting TRBD1. CDR1 is MNHEY, CDR2 SVGAGI, per germline. The CDR3 covers 15 residues. V was pared by 5 bases and J by 4 bases, with 5 bases of the junction left unmatched. The CDR3 protein is CASSQQGAATGELFF. The CDR3 DNA sequence: TGTGCCAGCAGTCAACAGGGGGCGGCCACCGGGGAGCTGTTTTTT.

V is TRBV27 and J is TRBJ1-2; 9 nucleotides match TRBD1. Germline assignment: CDR1 MNHEY and CDR2 SMNVEV (reference sequence). This CDR3 has 15 residues. V lost 4 bases and J lost 6; bases outside the gene matches: 9. This CDR3 reads CASSSLRTGVHGYTF. The DNA for the CDR3 is TGTGCCAGCAGTTCGCTCCGGACAGGGGTGCATGGCTACACCTTC.

The chain carries TRBV7-2 and TRBJ1-4; D remains ambiguous. Trimming left V 5 bases short and J 5 bases short, with 12 bases between. The CDR3 runs to 14 residues. Germline values: CDR1 SGHTA, CDR2 FQGNSA. Here the CDR3 DNA reads TGTGCCAGCAGCCCCTGGGCAGAGAATGAAAAACTGTTTTTT. Residues: CASSPWAENEKLFF.

The chain joins TRBV4-2 to TRBJ2-7; D ambiguous. Trimming pared 1 base from V and 4 bases from J, leaving 11 bases between. Germline assignment: CDR1 LGHNA and CDR2 YNFKEQ. The CDR3 consists of 14 residues. The DNA for the CDR3 is TGTGCCAGCAGCCAAGGCATGGCGGTGTACGAGCAGTACTTC. Encoded protein: CASSQGMAVYEQYF.

The rearrangement links TRBV5-1 to TRBJ2-1, with D perhaps matching TRBD2 (5 bases). Germline V lookup: CDR1 SGHRS, CDR2 YFSETQ. V was cut by 2 bases and J by 9 bases, with 18 bases left in between. The CDR3 runs to 15 residues. CDR3 sequence (DNA): TGCGCCAGCAGCTTTGGAGGCACGGAAACTGTTGAGCAGTTCTTC. Protein product: CASSFGGTETVEQFF.

The genes are TRBV7-9 and TRBJ2-5, with 9 positions matching TRBD1. Germline CDR1 reads SEHNR; CDR2 reads FQNEAQ (reference sequence). The V segment lost 4 bases and the J segment 8 bases; nucleotides outside the gene matches: 14. The CDR3 contains 16 residues. For the CDR3, the DNA is TGTGCCAGCAGCTCCCAAGTCCCTGGACAGGGGAGCACCCAGTACTTC. Translating gives CASSSQVPGQGSTQYF.

The genes are TRBV4-3 and TRBJ2-5; TRBD2 agrees at 9 bases. The V gene's germline CDR1 is LGHNA and CDR2 YSLEER. This CDR3 contains 15 residues. V trimming: 1 base; J trimming: 2 bases; junction bases outside the gene matches: 2. CDR3 sequence (DNA): TGCGCCAGCAGCCAAGTCCTAGCGGGGCAAGAGACCCAGTACTTC. Translating gives CASSQVLAGQETQYF.

The chain uses TRBV7-9 and TRBJ1-1; 8 bases map to TRBD1. The V gene end was trimmed by 7 bases and the J gene end by 2 bases; junction bases not matched to a gene: 12. Germline V gene sequence: CDR1 SEHNR, CDR2 FQNEAQ (reference sequence). The CDR3 runs to 16 residues. CDR3 coding DNA: TGTGCCAGCACCCCAGGACAGGGATCATATAACACTGAAGCTTTCTTT. This sequence encodes CASTPGQGSYNTEAFF.

The chain couples TRBV5-1 to TRBJ2-7, with 10 bases fitting TRBD2. Losses at the gene ends were 0 bases for V and 2 bases for J; bases not matched to a gene: 2. CDR3 size: 15 residues. The V gene's germline CDR1 is SGHRS and CDR2 YFSETQ. The CDR3 DNA follows: TGCGCCAGCAGCTTGGTAACTAGCGGGGCCTACGAGCAGTACTTC. This codes for CASSLVTSGAYEQYF.